These T cell receptor beta chains were read from a single sample in a study of metastatic and nonmetastatic thyroid tumors. Using MiXCR, TCRdb reanalyzed the PCR reads. The sample includes fewer than 20,000 clones, around 3.8% of them seen just once. Sequencing was carried out using tumor tissue. All receptors come from a female donor with papillary thyroid cancer or a benign thyroid nodule (not recorded which). Some clones in this sample may be carry-over from other donors' samples. CDR3s include the opening cysteine and the closing phenylalanine or tryptophan. D genes are given only for firm matches. Clone size is stated in some rows and not others, as once, few, many or a class when expanded.

-,TRBJ1-2,TRBV2,few,TGTGCCAGCAGTGAAACCGGATTCTATGGCTACACCTTC,CASSETGFYGYTF
-,TRBJ2-5,TRBV7-7,many,TGTGCTAGCAGCTTAGCGGACCGAGAGACCCAGTACTTC,CASSLADRETQYF
-,TRBJ2-1,TRBV28,few,TGTGCCAGCATTCAAAGCTCCTACAATGAGCAGTTCTTC,CASIQSSYNEQFF
TRBD1,TRBJ1-2,TRBV28,-,TGTGCCAGCAGTCCGTACCTTGGACAGGGTGGCTACACCTTC,CASSPYLGQGGYTF
TRBD1,TRBJ1-2,TRBV7-9,-,TGTGCCAGCAGCCCGACAGGGATCCCCGACAGTGGCTACACCTTC,CASSPTGIPDSGYTF
TRBD1,TRBJ1-6,TRBV30,-,TGTGCCTGGAGTGGGGCCCGCGCCAGGGGGAATTCACCCCTCCACTTT,CAWSGARARGNSPLHF
TRBD1,TRBJ1-2,TRBV6-2/TRBV6-3,-,TGTGCCAGCAGTCCACTCCGGGACAGGAATGGCTACACCTTC,CASSPLRDRNGYTF
TRBD2,TRBJ2-7,TRBV11-2,-,TGTGCCAGCAGCCGATTTACGGGACTAGCTGGAGGCCACACAAGGGACTCCTACGAGCAGTACTTC,CASSRFTGLAGGHTRDSYEQYF
TRBD1,TRBJ1-6,TRBV12-3/TRBV12-4,-,TGTGCCAGCAGTTACAGGGGAGATAATTCACCCCTCCACTTT,CASSYRGDNSPLHF
-,TRBJ2-7,TRBV7-2,-,TGTGCCAGCAGCCCCACACCTCTATACGAGCAGTACTTC,CASSPTPLYEQYF
TRBD2,TRBJ2-3,TRBV28,-,TGTGCCAGCAGTTTATTTTTAGCGGGGGGGGCAGATACGCAGTATTTT,CASSLFLAGGADTQYF
-,TRBJ2-3,TRBV5-6,few,TGTGCCAGCAGCTTAGGGCAGGGGATTGCAGATACGCAGTATTTT,CASSLGQGIADTQYF
TRBD2,TRBJ2-1,TRBV20-1,-,TGCAGTGCTAGAGACCAAACTAGCGACAATGAGCAGTTCTTC,CSARDQTSDNEQFF
TRBD1,TRBJ2-2,TRBV11-2,few,TGTGCCACGGGACAGGGAATCACCGGGGAGCTGTTTTTT,CATGQGITGELFF
-,TRBJ2-1,TRBV6-1,many,TGTGCCAGCAGTGCCCTAGGGAACAATGAGCAGTTCTTC,CASSALGNNEQFF
-,TRBJ2-1,TRBV9,-,TGTGCCAGCAGCGCTGGGGCTACCTCCTACAATGAGCAGTTCTTC,CASSAGATSYNEQFF